Listed below are T cell receptor beta chains from one sample, sequenced in a study of early T cells in non-severe SARS-CoV-2 infection. TCRdb called the 5' RACE reads again in MiXCR, with one record for every CDR3 protein. The data contain roughly 90,000 distinct CDR3 sequences, about 15% of them seen just once; the ten biggest clones take up 0.58%. The sequenced sample was whole blood. All receptors derive from an adult who was a healthcare worker with PCR-confirmed SARS-CoV-2 infection or an uninfected control (not recorded which). Both conserved end residues are part of each CDR3. A D gene is named only where the DNA matches it firmly. The size of a clone is reported for some rows only, either as once, few or many, or as a class for expanded clones.

CDR3 DNA: TGTGCCAGCAGTTACGCGGGGGGAAGGGAGACCCAGTACTTC
CDR3 protein: CASSYAGGRETQYF
J gene: TRBJ2-5
D gene: TRBD2
V gene: TRBV6-6
clone size: few

CDR3 DNA: TGTGCCAGCAGTTTATTCGGCGGACCCACAGATACGCAGTATTTT
CDR3 protein: CASSLFGGPTDTQYF
J gene: TRBJ2-3
D gene: NA
V gene: TRBV12-3/TRBV12-4
clone size: NA

CDR3 DNA: TGTGCCACCAAGGTCCGAAGGGAGATTGGCGGGGAGCTGTTTTTT
CDR3 protein: CATKVRREIGGELFF
J gene: TRBJ2-2
D gene: NA
V gene: TRBV6-5
clone size: NA

CDR3 DNA: TGTGCCAGCAGTTTTCAGGACCGCCAGGAGACCCAGTACTTC
CDR3 protein: CASSFQDRQETQYF
J gene: TRBJ2-5
D gene: NA
V gene: TRBV12-3/TRBV12-4
clone size: few

CDR3 DNA: TGTGCCAGCAGCTTAAACAGGGCAATTAACTATGGCTACACCTTC
CDR3 protein: CASSLNRAINYGYTF
J gene: TRBJ1-2
D gene: NA
V gene: TRBV7-2
clone size: many

CDR3 DNA: TGTGCCAGCACCTACCGGGACAGGGGCGACAATGAGCAGTTCTTC
CDR3 protein: CASTYRDRGDNEQFF
J gene: TRBJ2-1
D gene: TRBD1
V gene: TRBV6-1
clone size: few

CDR3 DNA: TGTGCCAGCAGGAGACTAGACTACCATGAGCAGTTCTTC
CDR3 protein: CASRRLDYHEQFF
J gene: TRBJ2-1
D gene: NA
V gene: TRBV27
clone size: NA

CDR3 DNA: TGTGCCAGCTCAGCGACAGGGTATGCTGAAGCTTTCTTT
CDR3 protein: CASSATGYAEAFF
J gene: TRBJ1-1
D gene: TRBD1
V gene: TRBV18
clone size: NA

CDR3 DNA: TGTGCCACCAGTGATCCCGGTCTAGCGGGGGGTTTGGAGCAGTTCTTC
CDR3 protein: CATSDPGLAGGLEQFF
J gene: TRBJ2-1
D gene: TRBD2
V gene: TRBV24-1
clone size: few

CDR3 DNA: TGCAGCGTTGGATACTTCGGACAGGGTAAGGCTGAAGCTTTCTTT
CDR3 protein: CSVGYFGQGKAEAFF
J gene: TRBJ1-1
D gene: TRBD1
V gene: TRBV29-1
clone size: few

CDR3 DNA: TGTGCCAGCAGCTTTCCGGGACAAATGAACACTGAAGCTTTCTTT
CDR3 protein: CASSFPGQMNTEAFF
J gene: TRBJ1-1
D gene: NA
V gene: TRBV11-2
clone size: NA

CDR3 DNA: TGTGCCAGCAGCGTTGGACTAGCCCCCCACAATGAGCAGTTCTTC
CDR3 protein: CASSVGLAPHNEQFF
J gene: TRBJ2-1
D gene: TRBD2
V gene: TRBV9
clone size: NA

CDR3 DNA: TGTGCCAGCAGCGTAGGGGCGCGTCCCACAGATACGCAGTATTTT
CDR3 protein: CASSVGARPTDTQYF
J gene: TRBJ2-3
D gene: NA
V gene: TRBV9
clone size: NA

CDR3 DNA: TGCAGCCTGGGGGGAGATGAGCAGTTCTTC
CDR3 protein: CSLGGDEQFF
J gene: TRBJ2-1
D gene: NA
V gene: TRBV29-1
clone size: few

CDR3 DNA: TGCAGCGTTGACCGAGGGACACTCTCCTACAATGAGCAGTTCTTC
CDR3 protein: CSVDRGTLSYNEQFF
J gene: TRBJ2-1
D gene: NA
V gene: TRBV29-1
clone size: NA

CDR3 DNA: TGTGCCAGCATCAAGGGGTTGGGCGGGGCCTACAATGAGCAGTTCTTC
CDR3 protein: CASIKGLGGAYNEQFF
J gene: TRBJ2-1
D gene: NA
V gene: TRBV12-3/TRBV12-4
clone size: NA

CDR3 DNA: TGTGCCAGCAGTCCAGGGGAGAAATGGGCTAGCAATCAGCCCCAGCATTTT
CDR3 protein: CASSPGEKWASNQPQHF
J gene: TRBJ1-5
D gene: NA
V gene: TRBV2
clone size: many

CDR3 DNA: TGCAGTGCTAAGAGTCCGGGACAGGACTTTATGAACACTGAAGCTTTCTTT
CDR3 protein: CSAKSPGQDFMNTEAFF
J gene: TRBJ1-1
D gene: TRBD1
V gene: TRBV20-1
clone size: many

CDR3 DNA: TGCGCCACCGTCGGACTAGCGGGGAGGAACACCGGGGAGCTGTTTTTT
CDR3 protein: CATVGLAGRNTGELFF
J gene: TRBJ2-2
D gene: TRBD2
V gene: TRBV10-2
clone size: NA

CDR3 DNA: TGCGCCAGCAGTGAGACATATGAGAGCTCTGAAGCTTTCTTT
CDR3 protein: CASSETYESSEAFF
J gene: TRBJ1-1
D gene: NA
V gene: TRBV10-2
clone size: many

CDR3 DNA: TGTGCCAGCAGCTTGAGTGGGACAGGGGGCACTGAAGCTTTCTTT
CDR3 protein: CASSLSGTGGTEAFF
J gene: TRBJ1-1
D gene: TRBD1
V gene: TRBV5-5
clone size: NA

CDR3 DNA: TGTGCCAGCAGTGAGACGGACGGCAGCATTAACTATGGCTACACCTTC
CDR3 protein: CASSETDGSINYGYTF
J gene: TRBJ1-2
D gene: NA
V gene: TRBV6-1
clone size: many

CDR3 DNA: TGTGCCAGCAGTGACAGAAATAGCAATCAGCCCCAGCATTTT
CDR3 protein: CASSDRNSNQPQHF
J gene: TRBJ1-5
D gene: NA
V gene: TRBV2
clone size: NA

CDR3 DNA: TGTGCCAGCTCGCCGACAAGCGGGGGACTCGCTGGAAACACCATATATTTT
CDR3 protein: CASSPTSGGLAGNTIYF
J gene: TRBJ1-3
D gene: NA
V gene: TRBV18
clone size: NA

CDR3 DNA: TGTGCCAGTCGATGGGCAAACACCATATATTTT
CDR3 protein: CASRWANTIYF
J gene: TRBJ1-3
D gene: NA
V gene: TRBV21-1
clone size: NA

CDR3 DNA: TGTGCCAGCTCTCACAAGACTAGCGGCTATAGCACAGATACGCAGTATTTT
CDR3 protein: CASSHKTSGYSTDTQYF
J gene: TRBJ2-3
D gene: TRBD2
V gene: TRBV18
clone size: NA

CDR3 DNA: TGTGCCAGCAGTCTGGGGGCCTTAGCCAAAAACATTCAGTACTTC
CDR3 protein: CASSLGALAKNIQYF
J gene: TRBJ2-4
D gene: NA
V gene: TRBV25-1
clone size: few

CDR3 DNA: TGTGCCAGCAGCTTGACAGGGGCCGGGGCCGGGGAGCTGTTTTTT
CDR3 protein: CASSLTGAGAGELFF
J gene: TRBJ2-2
D gene: TRBD1
V gene: TRBV5-5
clone size: NA

CDR3 DNA: TGTGGGGTGGCCTCCCCAGATACGCAGTATTTT
CDR3 protein: CGVASPDTQYF
J gene: TRBJ2-3
D gene: NA
V gene: TRBV29-1
clone size: NA

CDR3 DNA: TGTGCCAGCAGACTACAGGGTGACGGCACTGAAGCTTTCTTT
CDR3 protein: CASRLQGDGTEAFF
J gene: TRBJ1-1
D gene: NA
V gene: TRBV7-8
clone size: NA

CDR3 DNA: TGCAGCGTCAGACCCGGGACAGGAGTTAACACCGGGGAGCTGTTTTTT
CDR3 protein: CSVRPGTGVNTGELFF
J gene: TRBJ2-2
D gene: TRBD1
V gene: TRBV29-1
clone size: NA

CDR3 DNA: TGCAGCGCCTTTGACAGGGGCACGACTGAAGCTTTCTTT
CDR3 protein: CSAFDRGTTEAFF
J gene: TRBJ1-1
D gene: TRBD1
V gene: TRBV29-1
clone size: NA

CDR3 DNA: TGTGCCAGCAGCCCCCCCCCCGACGAGAGGTGTGAAAAACTGTTTTTT
CDR3 protein: CASSPPPDERCEKLFF
J gene: TRBJ1-4
D gene: NA
V gene: TRBV21-1
clone size: few

CDR3 DNA: TGCGCCAGCAGACAGTCTCCCCAAGAGACCCAGTACTTC
CDR3 protein: CASRQSPQETQYF
J gene: TRBJ2-5
D gene: NA
V gene: TRBV10-2
clone size: few

CDR3 DNA: TGTGCCAGCAGTTTGACAGGGAACACTGAAGCTTTCTTT
CDR3 protein: CASSLTGNTEAFF
J gene: TRBJ1-1
D gene: NA
V gene: TRBV27
clone size: many

CDR3 DNA: TGTGCCAGGAAGAAAGTTCCCCAGATTTTTTTT
CDR3 protein: CARKKVPQIFF
J gene: TRBJ1-4
D gene: NA
V gene: TRBV11-2
clone size: NA

CDR3 DNA: TGTGCCAGCAGCTTGGGACTAGCGGGAGAAAGGGGGACACACAATGAGCAGTTCTTC
CDR3 protein: CASSLGLAGERGTHNEQFF
J gene: TRBJ2-1
D gene: TRBD2
V gene: TRBV7-9
clone size: NA

CDR3 DNA: TGTGCCAGCAGTTTAGGGGGCGGGGGTAATGAGCAGTTCTTC
CDR3 protein: CASSLGGGGNEQFF
J gene: TRBJ2-1
D gene: NA
V gene: TRBV6-6
clone size: NA

CDR3 DNA: TGTGCCAGCTCACCACGGGCAGACTATGGCTACACCTTC
CDR3 protein: CASSPRADYGYTF
J gene: TRBJ1-2
D gene: NA
V gene: TRBV18
clone size: few

CDR3 DNA: TGCAGTGCGATAGAACCGACAGGGATCTACAATGAGCAGTTCTTC
CDR3 protein: CSAIEPTGIYNEQFF
J gene: TRBJ2-1
D gene: TRBD1
V gene: TRBV20-1
clone size: few

CDR3 DNA: TGTGCCAGCAGTTTTCGGGGGAATAATGAAAAACTGTTTTTT
CDR3 protein: CASSFRGNNEKLFF
J gene: TRBJ1-4
D gene: NA
V gene: TRBV28
clone size: few

CDR3 DNA: TGTGCCAGCAGCTTAGCTACAGGGGGCTCCTACAATGAGCAGTTCTTC
CDR3 protein: CASSLATGGSYNEQFF
J gene: TRBJ2-1
D gene: TRBD1
V gene: TRBV11-2
clone size: NA

CDR3 DNA: TGCAGCGTTGTCAGTAGTCACACTGAAGCTTTCTTT
CDR3 protein: CSVVSSHTEAFF
J gene: TRBJ1-1
D gene: NA
V gene: TRBV29-1
clone size: many

CDR3 DNA: TGCGCCAGCAGCACGACAGTGCCTAGGACTGAAGCTTTCTTT
CDR3 protein: CASSTTVPRTEAFF
J gene: TRBJ1-1
D gene: NA
V gene: TRBV10-2
clone size: few

CDR3 DNA: TGTGCCATCAACCGAAGGGGAGGAAACACCATATATTTT
CDR3 protein: CAINRRGGNTIYF
J gene: TRBJ1-3
D gene: NA
V gene: TRBV12-3/TRBV12-4
clone size: many

CDR3 DNA: TGTGCCAGCAGCTTGGGGACATCGGGAGCTTTCTTT
CDR3 protein: CASSLGTSGAFF
J gene: TRBJ1-1
D gene: NA
V gene: TRBV12-3/TRBV12-4
clone size: NA

CDR3 DNA: TGCGCCAGCAGCTTGTCCTCAACTGTTGAAGCTTTCTTT
CDR3 protein: CASSLSSTVEAFF
J gene: TRBJ1-1
D gene: NA
V gene: TRBV5-1
clone size: NA

CDR3 DNA: TGTGCCAGCAGCTTAGGGGGAGTCGGTGAGCAGTTCTTC
CDR3 protein: CASSLGGVGEQFF
J gene: TRBJ2-1
D gene: NA
V gene: TRBV7-8
clone size: NA

CDR3 DNA: TGTGCCAGCAACCCTCAACTGGACACTTATGGCTACACCTTC
CDR3 protein: CASNPQLDTYGYTF
J gene: TRBJ1-2
D gene: NA
V gene: TRBV6-2/TRBV6-3
clone size: few

CDR3 DNA: TGTGCCAGCAGTGTCTCCAAGAATGAAAAACTGTTTTTT
CDR3 protein: CASSVSKNEKLFF
J gene: TRBJ1-4
D gene: NA
V gene: TRBV2
clone size: many

CDR3 DNA: TGTGCCATCAGTGGGACAGGGCCCAATGAGCAGTTCTTC
CDR3 protein: CAISGTGPNEQFF
J gene: TRBJ2-1
D gene: TRBD1
V gene: TRBV10-3
clone size: NA

CDR3 DNA: TGCAGTGCCCAAGGGGACAGGGGTAATTCACCCCTCCACTTT
CDR3 protein: CSAQGDRGNSPLHF
J gene: TRBJ1-6
D gene: TRBD1
V gene: TRBV20-1
clone size: many

CDR3 DNA: TGTGCCAGCAGAAACAGGGCTGTGGCGATGAACACTGAAGCTTTCTTT
CDR3 protein: CASRNRAVAMNTEAFF
J gene: TRBJ1-1
D gene: NA
V gene: TRBV12-3/TRBV12-4
clone size: NA

CDR3 DNA: TGTGCCAGCAGCTCGACAGGCCTGAGAGCTTTCTTT
CDR3 protein: CASSSTGLRAFF
J gene: TRBJ1-1
D gene: NA
V gene: TRBV11-1
clone size: NA

CDR3 DNA: TGTGCCACCAGGGCCCGACTAGCGGGGGGAAGCAATGAGCAGTTCTTC
CDR3 protein: CATRARLAGGSNEQFF
J gene: TRBJ2-1
D gene: TRBD2
V gene: TRBV24-1
clone size: few

CDR3 DNA: TGCAGTGCTACCCGCCCTACAACCACTCGGCGCTATGGCTACACCTTC
CDR3 protein: CSATRPTTTRRYGYTF
J gene: TRBJ1-2
D gene: NA
V gene: TRBV20-1
clone size: few

CDR3 DNA: TGCGCCAGCAGCCTAAGACTAGCGGGAAACTACAATGAGCAGTTCTTC
CDR3 protein: CASSLRLAGNYNEQFF
J gene: TRBJ2-1
D gene: TRBD2
V gene: TRBV4-1
clone size: NA

CDR3 DNA: TGTGCCAGCAGCCCCTGGGACTCTAAAGAGACCCAGTACTTC
CDR3 protein: CASSPWDSKETQYF
J gene: TRBJ2-5
D gene: NA
V gene: TRBV7-8
clone size: NA